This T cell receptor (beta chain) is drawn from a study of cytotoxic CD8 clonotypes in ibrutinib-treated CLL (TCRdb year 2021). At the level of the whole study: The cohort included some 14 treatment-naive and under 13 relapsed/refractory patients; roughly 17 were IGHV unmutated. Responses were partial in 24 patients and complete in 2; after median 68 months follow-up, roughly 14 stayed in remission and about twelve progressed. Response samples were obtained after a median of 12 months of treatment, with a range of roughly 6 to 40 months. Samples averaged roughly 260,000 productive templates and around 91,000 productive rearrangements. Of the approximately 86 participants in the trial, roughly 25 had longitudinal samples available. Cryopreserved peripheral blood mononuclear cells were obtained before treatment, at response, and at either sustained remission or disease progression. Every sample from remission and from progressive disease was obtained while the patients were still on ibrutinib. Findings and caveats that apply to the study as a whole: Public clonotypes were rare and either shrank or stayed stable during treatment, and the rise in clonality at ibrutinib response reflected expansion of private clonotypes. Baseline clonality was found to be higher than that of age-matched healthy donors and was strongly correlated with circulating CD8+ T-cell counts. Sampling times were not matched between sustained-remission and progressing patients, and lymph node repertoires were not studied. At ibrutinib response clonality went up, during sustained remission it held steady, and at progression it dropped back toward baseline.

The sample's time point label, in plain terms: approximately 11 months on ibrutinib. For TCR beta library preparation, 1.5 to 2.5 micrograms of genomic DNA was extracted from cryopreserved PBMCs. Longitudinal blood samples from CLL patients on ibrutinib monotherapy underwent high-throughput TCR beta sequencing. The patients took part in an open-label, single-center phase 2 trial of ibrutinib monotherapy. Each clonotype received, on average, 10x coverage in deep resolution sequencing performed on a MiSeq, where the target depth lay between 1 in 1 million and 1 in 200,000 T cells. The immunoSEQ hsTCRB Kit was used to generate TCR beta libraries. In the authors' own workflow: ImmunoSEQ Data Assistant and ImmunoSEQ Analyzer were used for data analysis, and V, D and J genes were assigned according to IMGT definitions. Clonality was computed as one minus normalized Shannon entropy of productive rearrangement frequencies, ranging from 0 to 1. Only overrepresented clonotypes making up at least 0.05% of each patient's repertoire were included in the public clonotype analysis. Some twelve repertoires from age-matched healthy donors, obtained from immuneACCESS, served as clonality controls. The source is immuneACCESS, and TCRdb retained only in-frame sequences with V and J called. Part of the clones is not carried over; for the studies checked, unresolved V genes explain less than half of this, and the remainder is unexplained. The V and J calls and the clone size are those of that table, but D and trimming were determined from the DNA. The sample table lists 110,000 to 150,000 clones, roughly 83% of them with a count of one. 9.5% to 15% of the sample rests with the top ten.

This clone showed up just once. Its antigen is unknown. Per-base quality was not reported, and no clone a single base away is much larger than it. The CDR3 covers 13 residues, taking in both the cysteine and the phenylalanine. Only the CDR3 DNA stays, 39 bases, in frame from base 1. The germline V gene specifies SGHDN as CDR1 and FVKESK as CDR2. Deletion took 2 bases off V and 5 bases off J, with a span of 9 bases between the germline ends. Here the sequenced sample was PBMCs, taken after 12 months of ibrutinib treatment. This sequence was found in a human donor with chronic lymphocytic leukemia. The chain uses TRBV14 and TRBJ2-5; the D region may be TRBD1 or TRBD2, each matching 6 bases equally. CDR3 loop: CASSQRGRETQYF. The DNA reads TGTGCCAGCAGCCAAAGGGGGAGGGAGACCCAGTACTTC. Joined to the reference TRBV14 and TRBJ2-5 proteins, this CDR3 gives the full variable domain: EAGVTQFPSHSVIEKGQTVTLRCDPISGHDNLYWYRRVMGKEIKFLLHFVKESKQDESGMPNNRFLAERTGGTYSTLKVQPAELEDSGVYFCASSQRGRETQYFGPGTRLLVL.